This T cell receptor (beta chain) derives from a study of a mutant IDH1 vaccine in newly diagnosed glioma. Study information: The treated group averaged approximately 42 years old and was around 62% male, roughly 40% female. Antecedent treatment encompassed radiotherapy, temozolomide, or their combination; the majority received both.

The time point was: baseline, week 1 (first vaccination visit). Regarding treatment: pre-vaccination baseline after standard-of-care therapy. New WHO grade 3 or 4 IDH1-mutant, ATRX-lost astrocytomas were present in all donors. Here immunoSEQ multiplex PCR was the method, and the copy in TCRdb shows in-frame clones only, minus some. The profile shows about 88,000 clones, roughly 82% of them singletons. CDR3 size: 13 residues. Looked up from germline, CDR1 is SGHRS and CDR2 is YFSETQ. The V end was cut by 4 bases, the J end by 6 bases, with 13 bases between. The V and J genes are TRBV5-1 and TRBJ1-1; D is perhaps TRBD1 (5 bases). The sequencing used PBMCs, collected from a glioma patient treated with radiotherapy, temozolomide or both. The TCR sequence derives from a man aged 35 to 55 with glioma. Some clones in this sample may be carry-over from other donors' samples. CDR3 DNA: TGCGCCAGCAGCCGCGAGACAGAGGCTGAAGCTTTCTTT. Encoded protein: CASSRETEAEAFF.